Given below is one TCR beta chain in context. V shed 2 bases, J shed 7 bases, and the junction held 9 bases outside the gene matches. The germline V gene has CDR1 LNHNV and CDR2 YYDKDF (reference sequence). There are 16 residues in the CDR3. This specimen comes from a study of blood T cell repertoires in COVID-19. Turning to the study itself: The United States, Italy and Spain supplied acute and convalescent COVID-19 samples. Sources were T cells, B-cell-depleted T cells, or PBMCs; the material itself was cDNA or gDNA.

Authors' analysis steps: Using reference gene primer amplification, nucleated cell counts were estimated. TCRdb keeps only in-frame clones here, not all; method: immunoSEQ multiplex PCR. V and J calls and clone size are given by that table; D and trimming were obtained from the DNA. The data show around 220,000 clones, about 85% seen once. Sequencing used peripheral blood. The clonotype was recovered from a young man with active or convalescent COVID-19. V and J are TRBV15 and TRBJ1-5; TRBD1 matches 9 bases. The DNA for the CDR3 is TGTGCCACCAGCAGATCACTCTCGACAGGGGGACAGCCCCAGCATTTT. It is translated as CATSRSLSTGGQPQHF.